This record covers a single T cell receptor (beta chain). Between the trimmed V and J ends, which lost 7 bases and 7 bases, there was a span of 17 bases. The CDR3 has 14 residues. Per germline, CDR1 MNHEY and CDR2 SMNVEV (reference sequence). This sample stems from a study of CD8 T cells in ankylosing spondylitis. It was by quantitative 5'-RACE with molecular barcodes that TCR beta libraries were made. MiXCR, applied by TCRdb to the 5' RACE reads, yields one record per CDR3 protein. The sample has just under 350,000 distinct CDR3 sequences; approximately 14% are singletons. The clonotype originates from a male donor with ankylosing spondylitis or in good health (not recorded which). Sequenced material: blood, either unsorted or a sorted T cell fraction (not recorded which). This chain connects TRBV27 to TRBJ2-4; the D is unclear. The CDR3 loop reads CASIWESDENIQYF. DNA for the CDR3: TGTGCCAGCATCTGGGAATCCGATGAGAACATTCAGTACTTC.